This T cell receptor beta chain was documented in a study of T cell repertoires in cytomegalovirus infection. Study-level information: Public TCR beta signatures provided an indication of both CMV infection and a matching HLA type. General study findings and limits: There were carriers of CMV plus the relevant HLA, and cumulative public TCR beta family frequency identified them. The ex vivo response showed dominance by HLA-C-restricted CMV-specific TCR beta clonotypes.

In regard to this clonotype: Its antigen is not known.

V gave up 2 bases and J gave up 7 bases, with 8 bases separating them. Per germline, CDR1 MNHEY and CDR2 SVGEGT. This CDR3 is 12 amino acids long. From the reads, TCRdb called clonotypes with MiXCR, one entry per CDR3 protein. The table records some 600,000 distinct CDR3 sequences, more than 20% of them present only once. The receptor's source is a human donor in good health (CMV status not recorded). Some clones in this sample may be carry-over from other donors' samples. Sequencing was performed on CD8+ T cells from PBMCs. This rearrangement joins TRBV6-2 or TRBV6-3 to TRBJ1-1; the D is unclear. Here the CDR3 reads CASSYGRDEAFF. The CDR3 coding sequence is TGTGCCAGCAGTTACGGGAGGGATGAAGCTTTCTTT.